Shown below are 8 T cell receptor beta chains from a single sample sequenced in a study of blood T cell repertoires in COVID-19. The data were produced by immunoSEQ multiplex PCR, yet TCRdb's version contains in-frame clones alone and is incomplete. The sample includes approximately 250,000 clones, 75% to 85% seen only once; the top ten take just under 7.5%. The sequenced material came from peripheral blood. Every receptor here comes from a woman in her forties or fifties with acute or convalescent COVID-19.

This clone came up once. V is TRBV5-1 and J is TRBJ2-3, with D perhaps matching TRBD2 (6 bases). Germline lookup yields CDR1 SGHRS and CDR2 YFSETQ. The CDR3 runs 16 residues. V dropped 2 bases and J dropped 4 bases, with 17 bases sitting between them. CDR3 loop: CASSLNGGTGADTQYF. The CDR3 nucleotides are TGCGCCAGCAGCTTAAATGGGGGGACTGGGGCAGATACGCAGTATTTT.

This rearrangement joins TRBV7-9 to TRBJ2-1, with 9 bases identical to TRBD1. V was pared by 4 bases and J by 8 bases, with 9 bases of the junction left unmatched. CDR1 SEHNR and CDR2 FQNEAQ come from the germline V gene (reference sequence). The CDR3 loop spans 15 amino acids. This CDR3 is CASSYGGTGLDEQFF. CDR3 DNA: TGTGCCAGCAGCTATGGTGGGACAGGGCTCGATGAGCAGTTCTTC.

The chain links TRBV4-1 to TRBJ2-6, with D perhaps TRBD2 (6 bases). The germline CDR1 and CDR2 sequences are MGHRA and YSYEKL. Deletions cut 1 base from V and 4 bases from J, with 17 bases between. This CDR3 region has 18 residues. The CDR3 is CASSQGLGGGTGANVLTF. In DNA, the CDR3 is TGCGCCAGCAGCCAAGGTTTGGGGGGTGGTACCGGGGCCAACGTCCTGACTTTC.

In its sample, this clone was seen once. The chain has TRBV24-1 and TRBJ2-1; D perhaps matches TRBD2 (7 bases). Germline V gene data show CDR1 as KGHDR and CDR2 as SFDVKD. The V and J ends lost 3 bases and 0 bases respectively, with 11 bases between them. This CDR3 has 16 amino acids. Written as DNA, the CDR3 is TGTGCCACCAGTGATGGTCGGGGGGCCTCCTACAATGAGCAGTTCTTC. Its protein product is CATSDGRGASYNEQFF.

The V gene is TRBV3-1 (or the pseudogene TRBV3-2), the J gene TRBJ1-1, with D uncertain. CDR3 length: 15 residues. V was cut by 1 base and J by 6 bases, with 15 bases left in between. Germline CDR1 and CDR2: LGHDT and YNNKEL (reference sequence). The DNA of the CDR3 is TGTGCCAGCAGCCAAGGGGTGAGTGGGCCGGCTGAAGCTTTCTTT. Encoded protein: CASSQGVSGPAEAFF.

The J gene is TRBJ1-5, the V gene TRBV30, with 8 bases matching TRBD1. Unmatched junction bases numbered 8, after V lost 0 bases and J lost 4 bases. CDR3 length: 16 amino acids. Per the germline V gene, CDR1 is GTSNPN and CDR2 is SVGIG (reference sequence). The CDR3 nucleotides are TGTGCCTGGAGTGTTCTGGGGCAGGGGGCTAATCAGCCCCAGCATTTT. Its translation: CAWSVLGQGANQPQHF.

The gene calls are TRBV9 and TRBJ2-1; 11 nucleotides align to TRBD2. Germline loops: CDR1 SGDLS, CDR2 YYNGEE. CDR3 length: 18 residues. The V gene end was trimmed by 0 bases and the J gene end by 0 bases; junction bases not matched to a gene: 5. The CDR3 region has the DNA TGTGCCAGCAGCGTAGTTGGTAGCGGGGGGGCCTCCTACAATGAGCAGTTCTTC. Its protein is CASSVVGSGGASYNEQFF.

On this clone itself: Within the sample, other DNA sequences also encode this same CDR3. The chain uses TRBV11-2 and TRBJ1-1, with 7 bases aligning to TRBD1. This CDR3 has 16 residues. The V and J ends lost 1 base and 0 bases, in that order; junction bases with no gene match: 5. Germline values: CDR1 SGHAT, CDR2 FQNNGV. The CDR3 DNA reads TGTGCCAGCAGCTTAGGTTCAGGGGGTCTGAACACTGAAGCTTTCTTT. It specifies CASSLGSGGLNTEAFF.